These T cell receptor beta chains were read from a single sample in a study of T cells of healthy individuals. From the 5' RACE reads, TCRdb called clonotypes with MiXCR, one entry per CDR3 protein. The sample shows about 63,000 distinct CDR3 sequences, about 16% of them seen only once. The receptors shown here come from a human donor in good health. Each CDR3 is given with its conserved first and last residue. Fields, in order: D gene, clone size, V gene, J gene, CDR3 length, CDR3 protein, CDR3 DNA. The D gene is left open where the match is weak. A clone size is listed for some rows: how often the clone was seen (once, few, many), or a class if it is expanded.

d_call: .
clone_size: many
v_call: TRBV2
j_call: TRBJ1-1
cdr3_length: 13
cdr3_aa: CASSPSTGTEAFF
cdr3_nt: TGTGCCAGCAGCCCATCCACAGGAACTGAAGCTTTCTTT

d_call: .
clone_size: .
v_call: TRBV6-5
j_call: TRBJ2-7
cdr3_length: 13
cdr3_aa: CASSYSSTYEQYF
cdr3_nt: TGTGCCAGCAGTTATAGCAGCACCTACGAGCAGTACTTC

d_call: .
clone_size: .
v_call: TRBV7-2
j_call: TRBJ2-7
cdr3_length: 14
cdr3_aa: CASTLQAVSYEQYF
cdr3_nt: TGTGCCAGCACCCTCCAGGCAGTCTCCTACGAGCAGTACTTC

d_call: .
clone_size: .
v_call: TRBV3-1
j_call: TRBJ1-4
cdr3_length: 12
cdr3_aa: CASSQDKEKLFF
cdr3_nt: TGTGCCAGCAGCCAAGATAAGGAAAAACTGTTTTTT

d_call: .
clone_size: .
v_call: TRBV7-9
j_call: TRBJ1-2
cdr3_length: 14
cdr3_aa: CASSLDSEFYGYTF
cdr3_nt: TGTGCCAGCAGCTTAGATTCGGAGTTCTATGGCTACACCTTC

d_call: TRBD1
clone_size: .
v_call: TRBV5-1
j_call: TRBJ1-1
cdr3_length: 16
cdr3_aa: CASSLRQAGGNTEAFF
cdr3_nt: TGCGCCAGCAGCTTACGACAGGCAGGGGGGAACACTGAAGCTTTCTTT

d_call: .
clone_size: few
v_call: TRBV5-1
j_call: TRBJ2-7
cdr3_length: 14
cdr3_aa: CASSRQTLAYEQYF
cdr3_nt: TGCGCCAGCAGTCGGCAGACACTGGCCTACGAGCAGTACTTC

d_call: TRBD2
clone_size: .
v_call: TRBV5-4
j_call: TRBJ2-3
cdr3_length: 18
cdr3_aa: CASSPVGGSGEGTDTQYF
cdr3_nt: TGTGCCAGCAGCCCAGTTGGCGGGAGTGGTGAAGGCACAGATACGCAGTATTTT

d_call: .
clone_size: many
v_call: TRBV6-4
j_call: TRBJ1-1
cdr3_length: 14
cdr3_aa: CASSDWGANTEAFF
cdr3_nt: TGTGCCAGCAGTGACTGGGGCGCGAACACTGAAGCTTTCTTT

d_call: .
clone_size: .
v_call: TRBV6-6
j_call: TRBJ1-1
cdr3_length: 12
cdr3_aa: CASSARVTEAFF
cdr3_nt: TGTGCCAGCAGTGCTAGGGTGACTGAAGCTTTCTTT

d_call: .
clone_size: .
v_call: TRBV7-2
j_call: TRBJ1-5
cdr3_length: 13
cdr3_aa: CASSLVQNQPQHF
cdr3_nt: TGTGCCAGCAGCTTAGTTCAGAATCAGCCCCAGCATTTT

d_call: .
clone_size: .
v_call: TRBV6-1
j_call: TRBJ2-1
cdr3_length: 14
cdr3_aa: CASSVAGSANEQFF
cdr3_nt: TGTGCCAGCAGTGTGGCGGGATCGGCAAATGAGCAGTTCTTC

d_call: TRBD2
clone_size: .
v_call: TRBV19
j_call: TRBJ2-7
cdr3_length: 13
cdr3_aa: CASMGLASLEQYF
cdr3_nt: TGTGCCAGTATGGGACTAGCGAGTCTCGAGCAGTACTTC

d_call: TRBD1
clone_size: many
v_call: TRBV7-9
j_call: TRBJ1-5
cdr3_length: 13
cdr3_aa: CASQGARNQPQHF
cdr3_nt: TGTGCCAGCCAGGGGGCGCGAAATCAGCCCCAGCATTTT

d_call: .
clone_size: many
v_call: TRBV4-1
j_call: TRBJ2-1
cdr3_length: 15
cdr3_aa: CASSRLRDRDNEQFF
cdr3_nt: TGCGCCAGCAGCCGTTTGCGGGATAGGGACAATGAGCAGTTCTTC

d_call: TRBD1
clone_size: .
v_call: TRBV13
j_call: TRBJ1-4
cdr3_length: 14
cdr3_aa: CASSHRGKHEKLFF
cdr3_nt: TGTGCCAGCAGCCACAGGGGCAAGCATGAAAAACTGTTTTTT

d_call: .
clone_size: few
v_call: TRBV27
j_call: TRBJ1-2
cdr3_length: 14
cdr3_aa: CASSLQGSNYGYTF
cdr3_nt: TGTGCCAGCAGTCTCCAGGGCTCTAACTATGGCTACACCTTC

d_call: .
clone_size: many
v_call: TRBV30
j_call: TRBJ2-1
cdr3_length: 17
cdr3_aa: CAWSNWKPPSSYNEQFF
cdr3_nt: TGTGCCTGGAGCAATTGGAAGCCCCCGAGCTCCTACAATGAGCAGTTCTTC

d_call: TRBD2
clone_size: many
v_call: TRBV20-1
j_call: TRBJ2-1
cdr3_length: 15
cdr3_aa: CSAILAGPIYNEQFF
cdr3_nt: TGCAGTGCTATCCTAGCGGGACCGATATACAATGAGCAGTTCTTC

d_call: .
clone_size: many
v_call: TRBV4-1
j_call: TRBJ1-5
cdr3_length: 15
cdr3_aa: CASSQGHGSNQPQHF
cdr3_nt: TGCGCCAGCAGCCAAGGTCACGGGAGCAATCAGCCCCAGCATTTT

d_call: TRBD1
clone_size: many
v_call: TRBV3-1
j_call: TRBJ2-7
cdr3_length: 15
cdr3_aa: CASSQGSTGDYEQYF
cdr3_nt: TGTGCCAGCAGCCAGGGGTCGACAGGGGACTACGAGCAGTACTTC

d_call: .
clone_size: few
v_call: TRBV27
j_call: TRBJ2-7
cdr3_length: 13
cdr3_aa: CASSLRGNYEQYF
cdr3_nt: TGTGCCAGCAGTTTACGGGGGAACTACGAGCAGTACTTC

d_call: .
clone_size: few
v_call: TRBV6-1
j_call: TRBJ1-1
cdr3_length: 14
cdr3_aa: CASSEQGHYTEAFF
cdr3_nt: TGTGCCAGCAGTGAACAGGGACATTACACTGAAGCTTTCTTT

d_call: .
clone_size: many
v_call: TRBV6-4
j_call: TRBJ2-2
cdr3_length: 13
cdr3_aa: CASSDKNTGGLFF
cdr3_nt: TGTGCCAGCAGTGACAAAAACACCGGGGGGCTGTTTTTT

d_call: .
clone_size: many
v_call: TRBV7-2
j_call: TRBJ2-5
cdr3_length: 13
cdr3_aa: CASSSTPSETQYF
cdr3_nt: TGTGCCAGCAGCTCTACGCCTAGTGAGACCCAGTACTTC

d_call: TRBD2
clone_size: once
v_call: TRBV7-2
j_call: TRBJ2-1
cdr3_length: 19
cdr3_aa: CASSLPGLADQSSYNEQFF
cdr3_nt: TGTGCCAGCAGCTTACCGGGACTAGCGGACCAGAGCTCCTACAATGAGCAGTTCTTC

d_call: TRBD1
clone_size: .
v_call: TRBV7-2
j_call: TRBJ2-5
cdr3_length: 15
cdr3_aa: CASSQGGQGHETQYF
cdr3_nt: TGTGCCAGCAGCCAGGGCGGACAGGGCCACGAGACCCAGTACTTC

d_call: .
clone_size: many
v_call: TRBV4-1
j_call: TRBJ2-1
cdr3_length: 13
cdr3_aa: CASSLLVGDEQFF
cdr3_nt: TGCGCCAGCAGCCTTCTGGTGGGAGATGAGCAGTTCTTC

d_call: TRBD2
clone_size: few
v_call: TRBV5-5
j_call: TRBJ2-3
cdr3_length: 17
cdr3_aa: CASSPSGLVGVLDTQYF
cdr3_nt: TGTGCCAGCAGCCCGTCGGGACTAGTTGGGGTTTTGGATACGCAGTATTTT

d_call: .
clone_size: few
v_call: TRBV20-1
j_call: TRBJ2-3
cdr3_length: 16
cdr3_aa: CSATSAGGGGVDTQYF
cdr3_nt: TGCAGTGCGACCTCTGCTGGTGGAGGGGGAGTGGATACGCAGTATTTT

d_call: .
clone_size: many
v_call: TRBV9
j_call: TRBJ2-1
cdr3_length: 13
cdr3_aa: CASSAGLYNEQFF
cdr3_nt: TGTGCCAGCAGCGCAGGGTTATACAATGAGCAGTTCTTC

d_call: .
clone_size: .
v_call: TRBV7-3
j_call: TRBJ2-1
cdr3_length: 13
cdr3_aa: CASSLGHYNEQFF
cdr3_nt: TGTGCCAGCAGCTTAGGCCACTACAATGAGCAGTTCTTC

d_call: .
clone_size: .
v_call: TRBV30
j_call: TRBJ1-1
cdr3_length: 13
cdr3_aa: CAWTRSGGLEAFF
cdr3_nt: TGTGCCTGGACCCGTTCCGGGGGCCTTGAAGCTTTCTTT

d_call: .
clone_size: .
v_call: TRBV7-8
j_call: TRBJ1-4
cdr3_length: 15
cdr3_aa: CASSLGGDGNEKLFF
cdr3_nt: TGTGCCAGCAGCTTGGGGGGGGACGGGAATGAAAAACTGTTTTTT

d_call: .
clone_size: many
v_call: TRBV6-5
j_call: TRBJ2-2
cdr3_length: 12
cdr3_aa: CAGGSNTGELFF
cdr3_nt: TGTGCCGGTGGTTCTAACACCGGGGAGCTGTTTTTT

d_call: .
clone_size: .
v_call: TRBV12-3/TRBV12-4
j_call: TRBJ1-1
cdr3_length: 14
cdr3_aa: CASSLGMLNTEAFF
cdr3_nt: TGTGCCAGCAGTTTGGGGATGTTGAACACTGAAGCTTTCTTT

d_call: .
clone_size: .
v_call: TRBV7-9
j_call: TRBJ2-7
cdr3_length: 11
cdr3_aa: CASSLLYEQYF
cdr3_nt: TGTGCCAGCAGCTTGTTATACGAGCAGTACTTC

d_call: TRBD2
clone_size: few
v_call: TRBV20-1
j_call: TRBJ2-7
cdr3_length: 15
cdr3_aa: CSARDFTSGEYEQYF
cdr3_nt: TGCAGTGCTAGAGATTTCACTAGCGGGGAGTACGAGCAGTACTTC

d_call: TRBD1
clone_size: many
v_call: TRBV20-1
j_call: TRBJ2-6
cdr3_length: 16
cdr3_aa: CSARTGWGSGANVLTF
cdr3_nt: TGCAGTGCTAGGACAGGGTGGGGCTCTGGGGCCAACGTCCTGACTTTC

d_call: .
clone_size: many
v_call: TRBV29-1
j_call: TRBJ2-2
cdr3_length: 14
cdr3_aa: CSVVDARGSGELFF
cdr3_nt: TGCAGCGTAGTAGATGCCCGGGGGAGCGGGGAGCTGTTTTTT

d_call: .
clone_size: few
v_call: TRBV9
j_call: TRBJ2-7
cdr3_length: 13
cdr3_aa: CASSPGMGYEQYF
cdr3_nt: TGTGCCAGCTCCCCAGGCATGGGCTACGAGCAGTACTTC

d_call: .
clone_size: .
v_call: TRBV10-3
j_call: TRBJ2-5
cdr3_length: 13
cdr3_aa: CAISWAAQETQYF
cdr3_nt: TGTGCCATCAGTTGGGCAGCTCAAGAGACCCAGTACTTC

d_call: .
clone_size: many
v_call: TRBV29-1
j_call: TRBJ1-5
cdr3_length: 11
cdr3_aa: CSDPRGQPQHF
cdr3_nt: TGCAGCGACCCTCGAGGTCAGCCCCAGCATTTT

d_call: TRBD1
clone_size: few
v_call: TRBV27
j_call: TRBJ2-5
cdr3_length: 14
cdr3_aa: CASSRQGRRETQYF
cdr3_nt: TGTGCCAGCAGTAGACAGGGGCGACGGGAGACCCAGTACTTC

d_call: TRBD2
clone_size: .
v_call: TRBV18
j_call: TRBJ2-7
cdr3_length: 17
cdr3_aa: CASSPGLAGTSSYEQYF
cdr3_nt: TGTGCCAGCTCACCGGGGCTAGCGGGGACCAGCTCCTACGAGCAGTACTTC

d_call: .
clone_size: .
v_call: TRBV20-1
j_call: TRBJ2-7
cdr3_length: 11
cdr3_aa: CSARDRLEQYF
cdr3_nt: TGCAGTGCTAGAGATAGGCTCGAGCAGTACTTC

d_call: .
clone_size: once
v_call: TRBV4-3
j_call: TRBJ1-1
cdr3_length: 19
cdr3_aa: CASSQDLGNFPGRDTEAFF
cdr3_nt: TGCGCCAGCAGCCAAGATCTAGGAAACTTTCCTGGTAGGGACACTGAAGCTTTCTTT

d_call: .
clone_size: many
v_call: TRBV6-2/TRBV6-3
j_call: TRBJ2-2
cdr3_length: 14
cdr3_aa: CASSRSPSSGELFF
cdr3_nt: TGTGCCAGCAGTAGGAGCCCGAGCTCCGGGGAGCTGTTTTTT